This T cell receptor (beta chain) appears in the sequencing data of a study of regulatory T cells in long-lasting Graves disease. Study at large: Persistent Graves' disease required over 5 years of antithyroid drugs and positive TSH receptor antibodies.

The germline V gene has CDR1 DFQATT and CDR2 SNEGSKA (reference sequence). V was clipped by 6 bases and J by 4 bases, with 15 bases between them. The CDR3 spans 13 residues. This clonotype was detected ten times or more. The antigen is not known. Study findings and constraints: Persistent cases favored TRBV28, TRBJ1-2 and TRBJ2-5. Whereas around 970 public clonotypes were shared by new patients, persistent patients shared more, at a few thousand. Analysis covered peripheral blood alone, not thyroid tissue.

Building of the TCR beta libraries involved iRepertoire HTBI primers and Arm-PCR of CDR3 regions. TCRdb reanalysed the multiplex PCR reads using MiXCR and keeps one entry per CDR3 protein. The profile covers fewer than 400,000 distinct CDR3 sequences, with around 19% appearing a single time and around 30% taken by the ten largest. Specified time point: persistent/refractory GD, antithyroid drugs over 5 years with positive TRAb. There was RNA extracted from PBMCs, and the TCR library was made from it. This TCR came from a female donor with Graves disease. This specimen consisted of peripheral blood mononuclear cells (PBMCs), obtained when the disease was refractory, from a patient treated with antithyroid drugs. The V call is TRBV20-1, the J call TRBJ1-1, with D perhaps TRBD1 (6 bases). The DNA of the CDR3 is TGCAGTGCCCGGACAGAAACGGTCACTGAAGCTTTCTTT. It yields the protein CSARTETVTEAFF.